This section outlines one T cell receptor (beta chain) sequence together with its context. The antigen is undetermined. It was with a sample-barcoded 5' primer and a J-beta primer mix that a second PCR of about 7 to 12 cycles was run. Per sample, CDR3-containing paired-end reads numbered at least 3 million. TCRdb fed the 5' RACE reads into MiXCR, producing one record per CDR3 protein. Counted here are around 1.1 million distinct CDR3 sequences, 30% to 40% occurring once; the ten biggest clones make up 10% to 15%. There are 16 residues in the CDR3. V lost 6 bases and J lost 7; bases outside the gene matches: 15. Germline-derived CDR1 and CDR2 are MNHEY and SMNVEV (reference sequence). This entry comes from a study of blood T cells in healthy people across ages. Study-wide points: Estimates of total diversity, which came from one million sequenced T cells, were considered to be underestimates.

Healthy Caucasian individuals from Russia aged 6 to 90 were enrolled as donors. Researchers collected 7.5 to 10 milliliters of peripheral blood from every single donor. Sequencing used blood. The J gene is TRBJ1-5, the V gene TRBV27; 7 nucleotides agree with TRBD1. This receptor was identified in a man between 18 and 35 years old in good health. In DNA form, the CDR3 reads TGTGCCAGCAGCCCGACGGACAGGCGATTAGGGCAGCCCCAGCATTTT. Protein product: CASSPTDRRLGQPQHF.